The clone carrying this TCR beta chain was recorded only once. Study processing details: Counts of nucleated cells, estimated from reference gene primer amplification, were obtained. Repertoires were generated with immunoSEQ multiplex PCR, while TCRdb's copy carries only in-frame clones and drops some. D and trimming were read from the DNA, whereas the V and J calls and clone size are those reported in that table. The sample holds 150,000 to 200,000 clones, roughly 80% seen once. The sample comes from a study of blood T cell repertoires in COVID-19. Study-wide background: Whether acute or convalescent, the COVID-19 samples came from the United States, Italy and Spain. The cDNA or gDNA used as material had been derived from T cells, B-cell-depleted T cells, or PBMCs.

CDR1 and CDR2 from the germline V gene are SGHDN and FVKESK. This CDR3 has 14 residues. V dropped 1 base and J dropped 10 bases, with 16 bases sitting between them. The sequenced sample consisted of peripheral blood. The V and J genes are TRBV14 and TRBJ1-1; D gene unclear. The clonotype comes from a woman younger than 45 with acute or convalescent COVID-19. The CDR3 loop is CASSQVNSPGSAFF. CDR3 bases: TGTGCCAGCAGCCAAGTGAACTCACCCGGTTCAGCTTTCTTT.